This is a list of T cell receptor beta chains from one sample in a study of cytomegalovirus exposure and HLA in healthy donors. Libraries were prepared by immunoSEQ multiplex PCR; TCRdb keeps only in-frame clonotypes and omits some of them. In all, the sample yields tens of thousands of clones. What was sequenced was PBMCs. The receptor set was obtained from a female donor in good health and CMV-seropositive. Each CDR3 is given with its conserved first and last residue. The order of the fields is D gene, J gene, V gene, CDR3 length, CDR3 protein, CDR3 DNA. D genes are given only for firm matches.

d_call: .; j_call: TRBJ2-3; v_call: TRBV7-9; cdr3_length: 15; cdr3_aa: CASSLGVGSTDTQYF; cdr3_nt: TGTGCCAGCAGCTTAGGCGTCGGTAGCACAGATACGCAGTATTTT
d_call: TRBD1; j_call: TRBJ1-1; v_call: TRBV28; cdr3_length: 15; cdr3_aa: CASSLNLQGAAEAFF; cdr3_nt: TGTGCCAGCAGTTTAAACCTACAGGGGGCCGCTGAAGCTTTCTTT
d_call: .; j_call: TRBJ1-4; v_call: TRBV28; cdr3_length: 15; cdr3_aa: CASSLAGGEEEKLFF; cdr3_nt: TGTGCCAGCAGTTTGGCGGGCGGGGAGGAAGAAAAACTGTTTTTT
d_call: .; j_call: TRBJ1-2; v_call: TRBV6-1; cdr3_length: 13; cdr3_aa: CASRGGNNYGYTF; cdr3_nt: TGTGCCAGCAGAGGAGGAAATAACTATGGCTACACCTTC
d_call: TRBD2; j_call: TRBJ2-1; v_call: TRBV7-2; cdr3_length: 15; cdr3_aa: CASSWTSERYNEQFF; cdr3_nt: TGTGCCAGCAGCTGGACTAGCGAGCGCTACAATGAGCAGTTCTTC
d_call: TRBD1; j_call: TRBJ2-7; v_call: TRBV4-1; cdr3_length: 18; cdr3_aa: CASSQGSVWDRVSYEQYF; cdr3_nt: TGCGCCAGCAGCCAAGGGTCGGTATGGGACAGGGTGTCCTACGAGCAGTACTTC
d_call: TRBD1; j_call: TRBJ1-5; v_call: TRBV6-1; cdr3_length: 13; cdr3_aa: CASRRQGNQPQHF; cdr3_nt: TGTGCCAGCAGGAGACAGGGGAATCAGCCCCAGCATTTT
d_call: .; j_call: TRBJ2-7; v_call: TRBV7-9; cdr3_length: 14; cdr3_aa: CASSLALGAYEQYF; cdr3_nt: TGTGCCAGCAGCTTAGCTCTGGGAGCCTACGAGCAGTACTTC
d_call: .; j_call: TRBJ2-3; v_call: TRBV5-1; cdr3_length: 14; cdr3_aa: CASSFTAVQDTQYF; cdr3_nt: TGCGCCAGCAGCTTTACGGCGGTTCAGGATACGCAGTATTTT
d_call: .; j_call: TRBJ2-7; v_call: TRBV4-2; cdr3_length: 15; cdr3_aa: CASSRSRDTTYEQYF; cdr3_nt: TGTGCCAGCAGCCGATCCCGGGACACCACCTACGAGCAGTACTTC
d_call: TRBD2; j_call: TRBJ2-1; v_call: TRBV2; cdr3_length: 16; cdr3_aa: CASNGMSGSMYNEQFF; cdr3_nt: TGTGCCAGCAATGGGATGAGCGGGAGTATGTACAATGAGCAGTTCTTC
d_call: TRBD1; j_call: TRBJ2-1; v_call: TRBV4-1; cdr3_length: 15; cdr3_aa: CASSRYRQGSQEQFF; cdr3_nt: TGCGCCAGCAGCCGTTACCGACAGGGCTCTCAAGAGCAGTTCTTC
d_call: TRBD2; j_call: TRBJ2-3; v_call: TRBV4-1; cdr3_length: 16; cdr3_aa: CASSQLTSGGGDTQYF; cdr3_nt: TGCGCCAGCAGCCAATTGACTAGCGGGGGTGGGGATACGCAGTATTTT
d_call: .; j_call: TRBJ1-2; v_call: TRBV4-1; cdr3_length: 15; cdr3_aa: CASSQPRDRLYGYTF; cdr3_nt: TGCGCCAGCAGCCAACCTCGTGACAGGCTCTATGGCTACACCTTC
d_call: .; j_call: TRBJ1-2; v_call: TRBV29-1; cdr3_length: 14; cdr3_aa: CSVSLQETNYGYTF; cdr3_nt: TGCAGCGTCAGTTTACAGGAGACTAACTATGGCTACACCTTC
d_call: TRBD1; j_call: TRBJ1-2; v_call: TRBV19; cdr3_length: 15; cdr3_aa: CASSIPGGADYGYTF; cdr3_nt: TGTGCCAGTAGTATCCCAGGGGGCGCAGACTATGGCTACACCTTC